This TCR beta chain is drawn from a study of T cell responses to AZD1222 COVID-19 vaccine. Study findings and constraints: Reportedly, close to half of spike-specific TCRs are directed against unmutated variant regions. White British donors predominated, females outnumbered males, and clonal diversity was possibly underestimated.

Profiled with immunoSEQ multiplex PCR; TCRdb holds only in-frame clones, not every one. Of some 130,000 clones in the sample, roughly nine tenths were seen once. The CDR3 runs 14 residues. V was clipped by 6 bases and J by 10 bases; unmatched bases: 10. Germline assignment: CDR1 WSHSY and CDR2 SAAADI. This clone was counted a single time. Antigen unknown. The chain links TRBV10-2 to TRBJ2-5; 11 positions match TRBD1. The TCR comes from an adult in good health. Source: peripheral blood, taken on day 0 of AZD1222 vaccination. The CDR3, as DNA: TGCGCCAGCAGGGCCGGGACAGGGGGTTTGGACCAGTACTTC. Residues: CASRAGTGGLDQYF.